The clone carrying this TCR beta chain was detected only once. The same CDR3 arises from other DNA sequences in this sample as well. Terminally differentiated effector memory CD45RA+ cells were excluded by CCR7 positive selection of CD45RO-negative cells. The V and J ends lost 3 bases and 4 bases, in that order; junction bases with no gene match: 5. The germline V gene has CDR1 SGHRS and CDR2 YFSETQ. The CDR3 spans 14 residues. This sample was taken from a study of shared clonotypes between healthy human individuals. Clones were sequenced by immunoSEQ multiplex PCR, and TCRdb holds only the in-frame ones, with some missing. The sample lists fewer than 1 million clones; 96% were seen once.

This chain joins TRBV5-1 and TRBJ2-7; TRBD1 matches at 9 bases. The receptor's source is a man between 25 and 39 years old in good health. The sequencing sample was made of naive CD8+ T cells sorted from blood. CDR3 nucleotide sequence: TGCGCCAGCAGCTCTGGGACAGGGACGTACGAGCAGTACTTC. Protein sequence: CASSSGTGTYEQYF.